The 15 T cell receptor beta chains listed next were all sequenced from one sample in a study of T cell responses to AZD1222 COVID-19 vaccine. Assay: immunoSEQ multiplex PCR; the TCRdb copy retains only in-frame clones and omits some. The sample gives 130,000 or so clones, about 86% of which show up once; approximately 12% is in the top ten. The sequences come from peripheral blood, collected on day 0 of AZD1222 vaccination. These receptors all come from an adult in good health.

The chain links TRBV12-3 or TRBV12-4 to TRBJ1-2; D uncertain. CDR3 length: 12 residues. Trimming stripped 1 base from V and 8 bases from J, with 8 bases between. The CDR3 region is CASSLGIGGYTF. The CDR3 region has the DNA TGTGCCAGCAGTTTAGGGATAGGAGGCTACACCTTC.

The V and J genes are TRBV21-1 and TRBJ2-1. TRBV21-1 has pseudogene status. The CDR3 sequence is 15 residues long. The CDR3 DNA reads as TGTGCCAGCAGCCCCCACTTGGGCTCCTACAATGAGCAGTTCTTC. Translating gives CASSPHLGSYNEQFF.

This chain links TRBV6-1 with TRBJ1-3; D is undetermined. The V gene's germline CDR1 is MNHNS and CDR2 SASEGT. V was clipped by 1 base and J by 2 bases, with 6 bases between them. This CDR3 has 14 amino acids. CDR3 protein: CASSEENTGNTIYF. The DNA for the CDR3 is TGTGCCAGCAGTGAAGAAAATACTGGAAACACCATATATTTT.

The CDR3 DNA is TGTGCCAGCTCACCGCGACAGGGGGAGACCCAGTACTTC. It specifies CASSPRQGETQYF. The V gene is TRBV18, the J gene TRBJ2-5; 8 nucleotides line up with TRBD1. The CDR3 sequence is 13 residues long. Trimming took 3 bases from V and 5 from J; bases not matched to a gene: 2. The germline CDR1 and CDR2 sequences are KGHSH and LQKENI.

This clone showed up just once. J is TRBJ1-5 and V is TRBV7-2; D may be TRBD1 (5 bases). Per the germline V gene, CDR1 is SGHTA and CDR2 is FQGNSA. V lost 0 bases, J lost 3 bases, and 9 bases lay in between. The CDR3 is 15 amino acids. The CDR3 loop reads CASSLAGRDNQPQHF. DNA for the CDR3: TGTGCCAGCAGCTTAGCGGGGCGAGACAATCAGCCCCAGCATTTT.

The chain is built from TRBV6-1 and TRBJ2-5; D might be TRBD1 or TRBD2, each matching 5 bases. The CDR3 totals 17 residues. Trimming stripped 0 bases from V and 4 bases from J, with 18 bases between. Germline V gene lookup returns CDR1 MNHNS and CDR2 SASEGT. The CDR3 region is CASSEAQSVYGGETQYF. CDR3 in DNA: TGTGCCAGCAGTGAAGCGCAGTCGGTCTATGGGGGAGAGACCCAGTACTTC.

This sequence joins TRBV21-1 and TRBJ1-1. TRBV21-1 counts as a pseudogene. The CDR3 has 11 amino acids. The CDR3 loop is CASSEVEEAFF. The CDR3 DNA sequence: TGTGCCAGCAGCGAAGTTGAGGAAGCTTTCTTT.

V is TRBV3-1 (or the pseudogene TRBV3-2) and J is TRBJ2-1; no clear D. The germline V gene encodes CDR1 LGHDT and CDR2 YNNKEL (reference sequence). Trimming took 4 bases from V and 5 from J, leaving 6 bases between them. The CDR3 is 12 amino acids. The CDR3 reads CASSRLDNEQFF. DNA for the CDR3: TGTGCCAGCAGCCGGTTAGACAATGAGCAGTTCTTC.

This chain links TRBV5-1 with TRBJ2-7; D unclear. Trimming stripped 0 bases from V and 2 bases from J, with 12 bases between. The CDR3 length is 15 residues. CDR1 and CDR2 from the germline V gene are SGHRS and YFSETQ. Written as DNA, the CDR3 is TGCGCCAGCAGCTTGGACAACCAACGACCCTACGAGCAGTACTTC. This encodes CASSLDNQRPYEQYF.

This chain connects TRBV9 to TRBJ2-2, with 11 positions matching TRBD2. V trimming: 2 bases; J trimming: 2 bases; junction bases outside the gene matches: 2. The CDR3 is 16 amino acids. In germline, CDR1 is SGDLS, CDR2 YYNGEE. CDR3 amino acids: CASSVSGRDNTGELFF. CDR3 sequence (DNA): TGTGCCAGCAGCGTTAGCGGGAGGGATAACACCGGGGAGCTGTTTTTT.

The rearrangement joins TRBV11-1 to TRBJ1-3; D perhaps matches TRBD1 (5 bases). Trimming shortened V by 5 bases and J by 15 bases, and 20 bases separated the two germline ends. The CDR3 runs to 13 residues. Germline V gene data show CDR1 as SGHAT and CDR2 as FQDESV (reference sequence). The chain's CDR3 is CASSAGFAGNTYF. The DNA for the CDR3 is TGTGCCAGCAGCGCAGGGTTCGCCGGAAACACATATTTT.

The chain carries TRBV9 and TRBJ1-5; tentative D call: TRBD1 (5 bases). CDR3 length: 15 amino acids. V lost 0 bases, J lost 7 bases, and 14 bases lay in between. The germline V gene has CDR1 SGDLS and CDR2 YYNGEE. The CDR3 region is CASSVDGGSGQPQHF. Here the CDR3 DNA reads TGTGCCAGCAGCGTAGATGGAGGGTCAGGGCAGCCCCAGCATTTT.

DNA of the CDR3: TGCAGTGCCAGTGACAGGCCCCTGAACACTGAAGCTTTCTTT. It codes for CSASDRPLNTEAFF. J is TRBJ1-1 and V is TRBV20-1; tentatively, D is TRBD1 (6 bases). This CDR3 contains 14 residues. V was shortened by 6 bases and J by 0 bases, with 14 bases between the two germline ends. CDR1 is DFQATT, CDR2 SNEGSKA, per germline (reference sequence).

The gene calls are TRBV2 and TRBJ1-3; D is unclear. This CDR3 spans 15 amino acids. V was pared by 5 bases and J by 0 bases, with 11 bases between. Germline V gene data show CDR1 as SNHLY and CDR2 as FYNNEI. CDR3 in amino acids: CASSPDPGSGNTIYF. CDR3 DNA sequence: TGTGCCAGCAGTCCGGACCCAGGCTCTGGAAACACCATATATTTT.

The V and J genes are TRBV29-1 and TRBJ2-2; D is perhaps TRBD1 (5 bases). V lost 7 bases, J lost 6 bases, and 9 bases lay in between. The germline CDR1 and CDR2 sequences are SQVTM and ANQGSEA. The CDR3 runs to 11 residues. The CDR3 sequence: CSAGAPGELFF. CDR3 nucleotides: TGCAGCGCTGGGGCCCCCGGGGAGCTGTTTTTT.